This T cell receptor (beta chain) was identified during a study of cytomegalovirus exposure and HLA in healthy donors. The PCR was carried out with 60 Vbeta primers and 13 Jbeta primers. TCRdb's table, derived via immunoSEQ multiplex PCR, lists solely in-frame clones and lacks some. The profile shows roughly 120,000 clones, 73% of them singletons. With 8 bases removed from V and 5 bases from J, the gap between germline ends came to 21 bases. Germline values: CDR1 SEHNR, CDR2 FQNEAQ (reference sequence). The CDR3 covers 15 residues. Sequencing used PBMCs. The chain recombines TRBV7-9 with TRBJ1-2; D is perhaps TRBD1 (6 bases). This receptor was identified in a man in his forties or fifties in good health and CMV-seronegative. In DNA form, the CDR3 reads TGTGCCAGCGATTTAGGGAGGGACCAGGGGTATGGCTACACCTTC. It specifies CASDLGRDQGYGYTF. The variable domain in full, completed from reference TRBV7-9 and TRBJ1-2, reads DTGVSQNPRHKITKRGQNVTFRCDPISEHNRLYWYRQTLGQGPEFLTYFQNEAQLEKSRLLSDRFSAERPKGSFSTLEIQRTEQGDSAMYLCASDLGRDQGYGYTFGSGTRLTVV.